This T cell receptor (beta chain) was captured in a study of cytomegalovirus exposure and HLA in healthy donors (dated by TCRdb to about 2017). Background on the whole study: According to an earlier analysis of several hundred of the donors, 150 million to 200 million T cells yielded 117 million unique TCR beta sequences and about 300 Gb of sequence data. Approximately 310 gigabases of sequencing data and 80 million or so unique TCR sequences were included in an early release covering under 650 HLA-typed donors. Of the 398 genotyped donors, roughly 80% fell in the genetic ancestry cluster associated with self-reported Caucasian donors. The study aimed to test whether signatures of past pathogen exposure could be identified by cataloging public T cell receptors. The study used immunosequencing to profile the T cell repertoires of 600 to 850 subjects and linked those repertoires to cytomegalovirus serostatus. A separate validation cohort of 100 to 150 different subjects was used in addition to the 666-subject first cohort. To predict cytomegalovirus infection status, the study brought together high-throughput TCR immunosequencing, statistical association of individual TCRs with disease status, and machine learning. To study patterns of TCR occurrence, a later analysis re-analyzed previously published TCR beta repertoires from hundreds of donors and added high-resolution HLA genotyping. Rather than drawing on any new phenotypic data, the later analysis identified candidate immune exposures from TCR beta sequences and the way those sequences occurred across donors. To decide whether each TCR beta V gene segment behaved as functional or pseudogenic, an earlier analysis of fewer than 750 of the donors relied on high-throughput TCR beta sequencing. Donor age, sex, ethnicity and CMV serostatus were compiled together with the repertoire data. A later genetic analysis used genome-wide SNP genotypes for about 55% of the 666 donors, treating that subset as a discovery cohort. Every discovery cohort repertoire had been produced on one sequencing platform. HLA typing covered class I and class II loci at four-digit resolution. Typing coverage varied by locus: about 629-640 donors for A, B, C, DRB1 and DQB1; around 560 for DQA1; 600 to 610 for DPA1; roughly 450 for DPB1. Roughly five DR-DQ haplotypes were handled as single units for association and clustering, since linkage in the cohort was strong. Among about 370 genotyped donors of the cohort, an average of approximately 240,000 unique TCR beta nucleotide sequences was sequenced per donor, of which about 19% were non-productive. Results and caveats for the whole study, not just this receptor: In this cohort, only TCR beta chains were sequenced, and detectable features were limited by the absence of alpha or paired-chain data. The study gave a list of 150 to 200 TCR beta chains associated with cytomegalovirus. The sequencing pipeline was judged likely to have produced a cluster of highly shared sequence variants as a technical artifact. A later genetic analysis reported fewer N-insertions in productive TCRs among donors in an Asian-associated ancestry cluster than the roughly 700-donor mean. The only immune exposure information available for the cohort was CMV serostatus. Most TCR sequences were observed very rarely across donors, whereas some public TCRs were present in many individuals. Sequencing depth was assumed to be roughly uniform across donors in the presence/absence analyses, though that assumption may not hold. Because counts were too low, more than 15 rarely observed V segments, including chromosome 9 orphons, were left out of the earlier analysis of 500 to 650 of the donors. In a later analysis, several top co-occurrence clusters were reported to appear linked to parvovirus B19, influenza, CMV and Epstein-Barr virus. A later genetic analysis associated a missense DCLRE1C variant with V-gene and J-gene trimming of TCR beta chains, and an independent cohort replicated the association. The classifier was reported to diagnose cytomegalovirus status with high specificity and sensitivity in both the original and validation cohorts. In a later analysis, TCR association rates were found to vary across HLA loci, with the most associated TCRs seen for DRB1 alleles and the fewest for HLA-C alleles. The authors suggested that the approach could potentially be generalized to other disease states and immunological phenotypes. Some IMGT-functional V segments, including TRBV6-2 and TRBV6-3, could not be distinguished by the 87-base-pair reads and were therefore excluded. Assigning TCR associations to individual alleles was difficult when HLA alleles, especially DR and DQ, strongly co-occurred. A further reported finding was that TCR beta sequences accurately predicted the HLA-A and HLA-B alleles for most subjects in the first cohort. Specific HLA alleles were associated with over 15,000 TCR beta sequences at a false discovery rate of 0.05 in a later analysis. Linkage disequilibrium might explain the correlated functional status among segregating V segments, but an unknown experimental factor could not be ruled out. HLA typing was unavailable for some donors at each locus, so association tests used only the typed subset. A few of the identified cytomegalovirus-associated TCR beta chains were confirmed in vitro to be specific for cytomegalovirus antigens. Broadly in line with IMGT annotations, most TCR beta V segments showed up in productive rearrangements about 87% or about 30% of the time in an earlier analysis of some 590 of the donors. In a later analysis, HLA-associated TCR beta chains were found to be more clonally expanded and to have lower generation probabilities than equally common non-associated chains. Most CMV-associated TCR beta chains appeared to be HLA-restricted in a later analysis, and the HLA associations seemed to be driven largely by CMV exposure.

V is reduced by 4 bases and J by 7 bases, leaving a spacing of 14 bases between them. The CDR3 contains 14 residues, cysteine and phenylalanine counted. The DNA shown is the 42-base CDR3, in frame from base 1. The germline V gene (reference sequence) provides CDR1 MNHNY and CDR2 SVGAGI. This clone was observed once. Its antigen remains unidentified. Qualities for individual bases were not recorded, and no much larger clone is one base off. The cohort comprised 550 to 700 healthy bone marrow donors. All cohort members were sampled while nominally healthy, although unrecorded immune exposures were likely present. The donor tested CMV seropositive, placing the donor among the roughly 300 seropositive members of the cohort. A peripheral blood sample was provided by each donor, and peripheral blood mononuclear cells were used for TCR beta sequencing. Genomic DNA was extracted from the blood cell samples with the Qiagen DNeasy Blood Extraction Kit.

The library was obtained by the immunoSEQ multiplex PCR assay. The multiplex PCR relied on a mix of 60 forward primers for TCR Vbeta segments and 13 reverse primers for TCR Jbeta segments. Amplification of the CDR3 region of rearranged TCR beta genes was performed with a multiplex PCR assay on genomic DNA. Amplified TCR beta libraries were sequenced as 87-base-pair reads on the Illumina HiSeq System. Per the authors' processing: A later analysis counted some 80 million unique TCR beta chains across the 690 or so repertoires, and around 12 million of these chains were shared by at least two donors. Raw reads were error-corrected and collapsed into unique sequences with a nearest-neighbor algorithm that merged closely related sequences to remove PCR and sequencing errors. To assign V, D and J gene segments, CDR3 sequences were aligned to IMGT reference sequences. For a sequence to be retained, at least a six-nucleotide match to both a V gene segment and a J gene segment was required. Rearrangements were called productive when the CDR3 lacked stop codons and stayed in frame with V and J; all others were non-productive. Following IMGT convention, CDR3 was defined as the stretch from the second conserved V-encoded cysteine up to the conserved J-encoded phenylalanine. Sequences without an unambiguous match to a single V gene segment were excluded from the earlier analysis of several hundred of the donors. An earlier analysis of 587 of the donors called V segments functional above 56.7% productive rearrangements and segregating when the between-donor standard deviation exceeded 5%. A statistical classification framework was built for diagnosing cytomegalovirus status from the catalog of TCR beta chain sequences. In a later analysis, V and J genes were assigned by comparing TCR nucleotide sequences against IMGT/GENE-DB human TR gene sequences. The TCRdist pipeline was used in a later analysis to assign CDR3 sequences and most-parsimonious VDJ recombination scenarios. In a later analysis, each TCR beta chain was defined by its CDR3 amino acid sequence together with its V-gene family, and reads without a unique V-gene family were excluded. In a later analysis, 450 to 600 highly shared, low-generation-probability nucleotide sequences were removed to address suspected cross-contamination and a sequencing artifact. In a later analysis, a clonal expansion index was calculated for each public chain from normalized within-repertoire ranks of inferred template counts. Generation probabilities in a later analysis came from a VDJ recombination model fitted to out-of-frame rearrangements, and those results were checked against IGoR. In a later analysis, TCR-TCR, TCR-HLA and TCR-CMV co-occurrence was scored with hypergeometric tests, and a repertoire-size bias correction was applied to TCR pairs. False discovery rates were estimated in a later analysis by permuting HLA or CMV assignments 20 times. A later analysis grouped co-occurring TCRs with DBSCAN, adding TCRdist sequence similarity when clustering within HLA-allele-positive subsets. Co-occurrence clustering excluded repertoires with fewer than 30,000 or more than 120,000 public chains, plus five with anomalous nucleotide sharing. The clones in this table, taken by TCRdb from immuneACCESS, are in-frame only. Not every clone is retained; where verified, under half of the shortfall comes from an unresolved V gene, and the cause of the rest is unknown. The V and J calls and clone size were taken over from that table, and D and trimming were inferred from the DNA. This sample gives around 100,000 clones in total; just under 75% of them show up just once. Of the sample, roughly 2.6% falls within the top ten clones.

The chain links TRBV6-6 with TRBJ2-1; the D region possibly corresponds to TRBD1 (6 bases align). The specimen was PBMCs. The sequence was collected from a man in his fifties in good health and CMV-seropositive. The sequence in DNA is TGTGCCAGCAGTTTCCTACAGGGCCGTAATGAGCAGTTCTTC. Its protein product is CASSFLQGRNEQFF.